This TCR beta chain was recovered during a study of Ad26.COV2.S vaccination and SARS-CoV-2 variants. Germline loops: CDR1 MNHEY, CDR2 SVGAGI. V gave up 5 bases and J gave up 9 bases, with 20 bases separating them. The CDR3 length is 15 residues. Overall study results and limits: Placebo and vaccine recipients had non-spike TCR breadth that was similar.

The protocol was immunoSEQ multiplex PCR, while the TCRdb copy is restricted to in-frame clones and leaves out a portion. The sample records about 98,000 clones, around three quarters being singletons. This clone has more than one count but fewer than ten. Antigen unknown. Sequenced material: peripheral blood, taken after recovery from COVID-19. This sequence joins TRBV6-5 and TRBJ1-5; possibly TRBD1 for D (5 bases). The clonotype originates from a human donor who had recovered from COVID-19. In DNA form, the CDR3 reads TGTGCCAGCAGTACGCTATCACCCACCACAGGGCCCCAGCATTTT. It encodes CASSTLSPTTGPQHF.